The 12 T cell receptor beta chains given below trace back to one sample, sequenced in a study of CD8 T cells in Susac syndrome. Random hexamers served to reverse transcribe roughly 0.45 to 1 ug RNA. Each CDR3 protein is one row after TCRdb ran MiXCR on the immunoSEQ multiplex PCR reads. The table includes under 200,000 distinct CDR3 sequences, just over 90% detected once. Sequenced input: CD4+ T cells from PBMCs. The receptors were sampled from a human donor in good health.

V usage is TRBV7-2 and J usage is TRBJ1-1; 10 bases map to TRBD1. Germline trimming cut 4 bases from V and 4 bases from J; bases unmatched to any gene: 9. The CDR3 covers 16 residues. From germline, CDR1 is SGHTA and CDR2 FQGNSA. The CDR3 is CASSSRPGTGVTEAFF. In DNA, the CDR3 is TGTGCCAGCAGCTCAAGACCCGGGACAGGGGTCACTGAAGCTTTCTTT.

This sequence joins TRBV5-1 and TRBJ1-1; D gene ambiguous. The CDR3 loop spans 14 amino acids. V was trimmed by 0 bases and J by 3 bases, leaving 9 bases between them. CDR1 is SGHRS and CDR2 is YFSETQ in the germline V gene. Written as DNA, the CDR3 is TGCGCCAGCAGCTTGGAGGGATCTCACACTGAAGCTTTCTTT. Amino acid sequence: CASSLEGSHTEAFF.

The V gene is TRBV4-3, the J gene TRBJ1-1; 8 bases match TRBD1. The V and J ends lost 3 bases and 7 bases, in that order; junction bases with no gene match: 7. CDR1 and CDR2 (germline): LGHNA, YSLEER. The length of the CDR3 is 14 residues. The CDR3 nucleotides read TGCGCCAGCAGCCAGGGAGGACAGGGCAATGAAGCTTTCTTT. Its translation is CASSQGGQGNEAFF.

The V call is TRBV9, the J call TRBJ2-3; D gene uncertain. Deletions cut 0 bases from V and 1 base from J, with 6 bases between. The CDR3 runs 14 residues. Germline V lookup: CDR1 SGDLS, CDR2 YYNGEE. CDR3 region: CASSVVTGTDTQYF. The CDR3 region has the DNA TGTGCCAGCAGCGTAGTAACAGGCACAGATACGCAGTATTTT.

V and J are TRBV7-2 and TRBJ2-2; 11 nucleotides agree with TRBD1. Losses at the gene ends were 5 bases for V and 7 bases for J; bases not matched to a gene: 3. The CDR3 consists of 14 residues. From germline, CDR1 is SGHTA and CDR2 FQGNSA. CDR3 sequence: CASSKGQGDGELFF. The DNA for the CDR3 is TGTGCCAGCAGCAAGGGACAGGGGGACGGGGAGCTGTTTTTT.

The chain employs TRBV2 and TRBJ2-3; D is possibly TRBD2 (6 bases). With 2 bases removed from V and 4 bases from J, the gap between germline ends came to 16 bases. CDR1 and CDR2 from the germline V gene are SNHLY and FYNNEI. The CDR3 loop spans 16 amino acids. CDR3 sequence reads: CASSEWTYGGADTQYF. CDR3 in DNA: TGTGCCAGCAGTGAATGGACATACGGAGGGGCAGATACGCAGTATTTT. The full variable domain, with the rest looked up from reference TRBV2 and TRBJ2-3, is EPEVTQTPSHQVTQMGQEVILRCVPISNHLYFYWYRQILGQKVEFLVSFYNNEISEKSEIFDDQFSVERPDGSNFTLKIRSTKLEDSAMYFCASSEWTYGGADTQYFGPGTRLTVL.

The chain recombines TRBV29-1 with TRBJ1-1; D ambiguous. CDR3 size: 11 residues. The V end was cut by 5 bases, the J end by 2 bases, with 6 bases between. Germline V gene data show CDR1 as SQVTM and CDR2 as ANQGSEA. CDR3 nucleotides: TGCAGCGTTTTATTTAACACTGAAGCTTTCTTT. It encodes CSVLFNTEAFF.

The chain carries TRBV5-1 and TRBJ1-2; D call uncertain. There are 14 residues in the CDR3. Trimming took 1 base from V and 8 from J, leaving 15 bases between them. CDR1 is SGHRS and CDR2 is YFSETQ in the germline V gene. As DNA, the CDR3 is TGCGCCAGCAGCTTGTTTAGGGCGGAGGGCGGCTACACCTTC. As protein: CASSLFRAEGGYTF.

The chain links TRBV20-1 to TRBJ1-1; weak D call: TRBD1 (5 bases). Germline V gene data show CDR1 as DFQATT and CDR2 as SNEGSKA (reference sequence). Trimming cost V 6 bases and J 4 bases, with 18 bases left between them. The CDR3 has 14 amino acids. CDR3 residues: CSARKEGPTTEAFF. DNA for the CDR3: TGCAGTGCCCGAAAGGAGGGACCGACCACTGAAGCTTTCTTT.

The chain links TRBV20-1 to TRBJ1-6; D remains ambiguous. Germline lookup yields CDR1 DFQATT and CDR2 SNEGSKA (reference sequence). The CDR3 sequence is 14 residues long. With 5 bases removed from V and 7 bases from J, the gap between germline ends came to 15 bases. The CDR3 sequence is CSAGDWGWNSPLHF. In DNA form, the CDR3 reads TGCAGTGCTGGCGACTGGGGATGGAATTCACCCCTCCACTTT.

V usage is TRBV16 and J usage is TRBJ2-7; D is undetermined. Trimming stripped 0 bases from V and 2 bases from J, with 5 bases between. The CDR3 spans 13 residues. Looked up from germline, CDR1 is KGHSY and CDR2 is FQNENV. The CDR3 sequence is CASSQSGAYEQYF. In DNA form, the CDR3 reads TGTGCCAGCAGCCAATCGGGTGCCTACGAGCAGTACTTC.

This clonotype was seen a single time. The genes are TRBV2 and TRBJ1-2, with D tentatively TRBD1 (5 bases). Trimming pared 5 bases from V and 4 bases from J, leaving 20 bases between. There are 16 residues in the CDR3. Germline loops: CDR1 SNHLY, CDR2 FYNNEI. The CDR3 here is CASSFLPGPRGYGYTF. CDR3 sequence (DNA): TGTGCCAGCAGTTTTTTGCCGGGCCCTAGGGGCTATGGCTACACCTTC.